The subject of this entry is one TCR beta chain. Its antigen has not been determined. It has no much larger one-base neighbor in the sample; base qualities were not kept. This sample was included in a study of CD8 T cells in Susac syndrome (dated 2019 in TCRdb). For the wider study: The study used repertoire sequencing to test whether antigen drove CD8+ T cell activation and differentiation in Susac syndrome. CD8+ T cell repertoire clonality was compared between fewer than 13 healthy donors, approximately 14 Susac syndrome patients and 15 multiple sclerosis patients. Points the paper makes about the study in general: The number of individuals in the TCR sequencing and HLA analysis was acknowledged as relatively small.

The germline V and J ends show losses of 7 bases and 5 bases respectively, and no gene match explains 8 bases of the junction. Inclusive of the bounding cysteine and phenylalanine, the CDR3 is 14 residues long. Kept here is only the CDR3 DNA, which spans 42 bases and is read in frame from base 1. RNA was extracted using the RNeasy kit, and roughly 0.5 to 1 ug of the RNA was reverse transcribed with random hexamers. TCR beta CDR3 regions were amplified with the immunoSEQ multiplex PCR assay covering 54 Vbeta and 13 Jbeta segments. Bias from PCR amplification was corrected by using a synthetic template baseline for primer optimization and for computational correction. The source study handled its data this way. Reads were assigned to V, D and J genes according to IMGT and analyzed in immunoSEQ Analyzer, with only productive sequences retained. To calculate clonality, Shannon entropy was normalized by log2 of the number of productive unique sequences and then subtracted from one. For each patient and control, public and private clones were evaluated within the 100 most prevalent clones. Clones were defined as Susac-specific when absent from the healthy and MS cohorts, from about 970 published viral clones and from other ImmuneACCESS disease sequences. TCRdb cleaned the public reads at Q25 with fastp, built clones with MiXCR and kept in-frame beta chains. Every distinct CDR3 protein forms one entry, paired with its most common genes and DNA. These V and J calls rely on TCRdb rather than the paper's analysis. Across this sample there are approximately 130,000 distinct CDR3 sequences, with around 91% seen only once. Around 0.24% of the sample lies in the top ten.

Peripheral blood CD8+ and CD4+ T cells from healthy donors, Susac syndrome patients and multiple sclerosis patients were profiled using high-throughput TCR beta sequencing. The multiple sclerosis controls were treatment-naive patients who had stable or active relapsing-remitting disease and met the revised McDonald criteria. Bulk CD8+ and CD4+ T cells were purified by magnetic negative isolation, whereas CD8+ TEMRA cells were enriched by FACS. Blood was collected in EDTA tubes and processed within 24 hours, with PBMCs isolated through density gradient centrifugation. PBMCs intended for TCR sequencing were cryopreserved in liquid nitrogen and were subsequently thawed in a 37 degrees C water bath. The sorted or isolated CD4+, CD8+ and CD8+ TEMRA cells had a purity of 90% or higher.

The clonotype originates from a human donor with multiple sclerosis. This chain is built from TRBV23-1 and TRBJ1-5; 7 bases in the junction line up with TRBD1. TRBV23-1 belongs to the ORF category, with a function that is uncertain. What was sequenced was CD8+ T cells from PBMCs. This receptor carries the CDR3 CASTPQGSHQPQHF. The DNA sequence reads TGCGCCAGCACCCCACAGGGGTCCCATCAGCCCCAGCATTTT.